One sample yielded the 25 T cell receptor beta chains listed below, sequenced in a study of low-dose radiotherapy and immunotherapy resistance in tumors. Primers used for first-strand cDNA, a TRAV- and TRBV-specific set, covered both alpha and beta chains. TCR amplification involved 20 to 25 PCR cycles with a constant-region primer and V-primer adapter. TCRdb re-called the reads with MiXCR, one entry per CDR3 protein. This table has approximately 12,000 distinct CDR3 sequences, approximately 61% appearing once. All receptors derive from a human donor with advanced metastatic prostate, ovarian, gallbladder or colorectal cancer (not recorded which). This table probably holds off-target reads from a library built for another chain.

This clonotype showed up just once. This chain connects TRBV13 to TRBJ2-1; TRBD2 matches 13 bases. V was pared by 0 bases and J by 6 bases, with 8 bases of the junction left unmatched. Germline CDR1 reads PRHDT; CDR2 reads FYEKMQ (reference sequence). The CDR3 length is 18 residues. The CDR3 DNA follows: TGTGCCAGCAGCTTAGGGGCCATACTAGCGGGGGGGCCCAATGAGCAGTTCTTC. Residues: CASSLGAILAGGPNEQFF.

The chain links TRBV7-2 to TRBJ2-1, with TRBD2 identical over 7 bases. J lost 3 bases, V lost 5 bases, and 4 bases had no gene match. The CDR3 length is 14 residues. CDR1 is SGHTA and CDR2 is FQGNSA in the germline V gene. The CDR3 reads CASSRTSIYNEQFF. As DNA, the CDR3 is TGTGCCAGCAGCCGGACTAGTATCTACAATGAGCAGTTCTTC.

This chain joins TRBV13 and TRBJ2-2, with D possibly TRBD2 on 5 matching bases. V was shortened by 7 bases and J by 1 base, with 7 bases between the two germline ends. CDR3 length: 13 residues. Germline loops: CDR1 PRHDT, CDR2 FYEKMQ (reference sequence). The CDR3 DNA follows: TGTGCCAGCAAGAGGGAGAACACCGGGGAGCTGTTTTTT. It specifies CASKRENTGELFF. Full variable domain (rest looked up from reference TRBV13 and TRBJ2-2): AAGVIQSPRHLIKEKRETATLKCYPIPRHDTVYWYQQGPGQDPQFLISFYEKMQSDKGSIPDRFSAQQFSDYHSELNMSSLELGDSALYFCASKRENTGELFFGEGSRLTVL.

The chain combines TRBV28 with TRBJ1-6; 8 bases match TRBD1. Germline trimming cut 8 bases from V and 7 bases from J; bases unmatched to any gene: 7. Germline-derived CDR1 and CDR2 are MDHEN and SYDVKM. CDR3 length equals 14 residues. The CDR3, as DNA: TGTGCCAGCGGGAGTGGGGACAGGAATTCACCCCTCCACTTT. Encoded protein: CASGSGDRNSPLHF.

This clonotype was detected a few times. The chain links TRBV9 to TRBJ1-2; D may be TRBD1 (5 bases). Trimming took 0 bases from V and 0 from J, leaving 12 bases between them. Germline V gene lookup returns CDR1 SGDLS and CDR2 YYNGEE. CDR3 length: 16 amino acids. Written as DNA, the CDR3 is TGTGCCAGCAGCGTAGCTTGGGGACGGGCTAACTATGGCTACACCTTC. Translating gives CASSVAWGRANYGYTF. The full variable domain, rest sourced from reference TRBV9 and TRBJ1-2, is DSGVTQTPKHLITATGQRVTLRCSPRSGDLSVYWYQQSLDQGLQFLIQYYNGEERAKGNILERFSAQQFPDLHSELNLSSLELGDSALYFCASSVAWGRANYGYTFGSGTRLTVV.

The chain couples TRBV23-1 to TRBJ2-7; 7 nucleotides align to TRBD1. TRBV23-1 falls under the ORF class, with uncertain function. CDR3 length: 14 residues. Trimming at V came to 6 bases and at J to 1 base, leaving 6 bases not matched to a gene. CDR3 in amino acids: CASRQGTISYEQYF. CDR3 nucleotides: TGCGCCAGCAGACAGGGGACGATATCCTACGAGCAGTACTTC.

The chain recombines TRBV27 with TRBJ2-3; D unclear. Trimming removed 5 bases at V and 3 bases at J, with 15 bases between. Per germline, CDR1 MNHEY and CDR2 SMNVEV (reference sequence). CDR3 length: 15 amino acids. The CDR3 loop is CASSGGVVRTDTQYF. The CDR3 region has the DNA TGTGCCAGCAGTGGTGGGGTGGTCAGGACAGATACGCAGTATTTT.

CDR3 loop: CASSQETSGPYNEQFF. DNA for the CDR3: TGTGCCAGCAGCCAAGAAACTTCCGGACCCTACAATGAGCAGTTCTTC. This sequence joins TRBV4-2 and TRBJ2-1; D remains ambiguous. The CDR3 is 16 residues long. Germline loops: CDR1 LGHNA, CDR2 YNFKEQ. V was shortened by 0 bases and J by 2 bases, with 11 bases between the two germline ends.

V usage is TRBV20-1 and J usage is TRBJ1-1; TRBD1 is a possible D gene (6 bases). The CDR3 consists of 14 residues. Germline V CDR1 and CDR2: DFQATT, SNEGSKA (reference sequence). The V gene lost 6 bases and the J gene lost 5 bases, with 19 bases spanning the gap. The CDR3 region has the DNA TGCAGTGCAAAAGCCGCACAGGGTCCGACTGAAGCTTTCTTT. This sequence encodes CSAKAAQGPTEAFF.

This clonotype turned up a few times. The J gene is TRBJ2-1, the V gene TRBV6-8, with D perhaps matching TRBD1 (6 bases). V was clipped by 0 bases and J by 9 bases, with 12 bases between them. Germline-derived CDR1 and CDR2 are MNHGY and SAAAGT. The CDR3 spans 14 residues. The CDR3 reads CASSYSYGGGEQFF. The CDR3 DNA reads TGTGCCAGCAGTTACTCGTATGGGGGCGGTGAGCAGTTCTTC.

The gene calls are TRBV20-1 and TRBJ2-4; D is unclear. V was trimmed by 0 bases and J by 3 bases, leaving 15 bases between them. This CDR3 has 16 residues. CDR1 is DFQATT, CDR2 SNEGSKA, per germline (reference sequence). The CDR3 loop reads CSARDGGPPGKNIQYF. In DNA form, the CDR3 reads TGCAGTGCTAGAGATGGTGGGCCCCCCGGCAAAAACATTCAGTACTTC.

CDR3 sequence: CASSYSLISYEQYF. The CDR3 region has the DNA TGTGCCAGCAGTTACTCCTTAATATCCTACGAGCAGTACTTC. V is TRBV6-8 and J is TRBJ2-7; D is uncertain. The ends were cut back, 0 bases at V and 1 base at J, with 7 bases in the middle. This CDR3 is built from 14 residues. CDR1 MNHGY and CDR2 SAAAGT come from the germline V gene.

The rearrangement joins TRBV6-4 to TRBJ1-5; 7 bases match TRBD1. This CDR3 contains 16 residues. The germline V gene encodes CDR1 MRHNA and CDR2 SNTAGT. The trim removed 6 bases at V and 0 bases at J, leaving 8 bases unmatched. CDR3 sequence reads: CASRVGTEYSNQPQHF. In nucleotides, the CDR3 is TGTGCCAGCAGAGTAGGGACAGAATATAGCAATCAGCCCCAGCATTTT.

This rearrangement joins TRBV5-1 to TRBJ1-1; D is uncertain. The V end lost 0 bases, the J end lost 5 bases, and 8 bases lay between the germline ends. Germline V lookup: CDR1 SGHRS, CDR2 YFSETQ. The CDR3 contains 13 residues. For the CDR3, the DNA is TGCGCCAGCAGCTTGGCGCTCGGAACTGAAGCTTTCTTT. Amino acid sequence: CASSLALGTEAFF. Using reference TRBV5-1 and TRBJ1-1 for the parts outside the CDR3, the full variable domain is KAGVTQTPRYLIKTRGQQVTLSCSPISGHRSVSWYQQTPGQGLQFLFEYFSETQRNKGNFPGRFSGRQFSNSRSEMNVSTLELGDSALYLCASSLALGTEAFFGQGTRLTVV.

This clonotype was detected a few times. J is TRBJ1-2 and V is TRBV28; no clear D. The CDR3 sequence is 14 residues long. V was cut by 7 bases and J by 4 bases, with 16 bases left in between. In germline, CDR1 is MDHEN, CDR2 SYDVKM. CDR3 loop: CASTSIERGYGYTF. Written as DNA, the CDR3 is TGTGCCAGCACCTCAATAGAGCGGGGCTATGGCTACACCTTC.

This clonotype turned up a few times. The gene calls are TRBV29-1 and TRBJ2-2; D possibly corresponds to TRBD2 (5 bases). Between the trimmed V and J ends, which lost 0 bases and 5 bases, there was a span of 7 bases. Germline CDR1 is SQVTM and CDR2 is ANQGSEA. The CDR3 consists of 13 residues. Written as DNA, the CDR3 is TGCAGCGTTGAAGATCGGACTACCGGGGAGCTGTTTTTT. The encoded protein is CSVEDRTTGELFF.

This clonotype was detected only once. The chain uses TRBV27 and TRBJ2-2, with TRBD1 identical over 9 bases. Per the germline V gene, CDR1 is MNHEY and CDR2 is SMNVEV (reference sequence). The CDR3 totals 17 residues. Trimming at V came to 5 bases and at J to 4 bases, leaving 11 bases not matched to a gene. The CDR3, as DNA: TGTGCCAGCAGTCACCCCACCGGGACAGGGTTCACCGGGGAGCTGTTTTTT. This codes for CASSHPTGTGFTGELFF.

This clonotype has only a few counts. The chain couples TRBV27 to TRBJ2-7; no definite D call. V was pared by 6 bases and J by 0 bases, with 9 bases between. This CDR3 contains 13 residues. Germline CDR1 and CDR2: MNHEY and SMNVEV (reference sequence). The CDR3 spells CASRWQNSYEQYF. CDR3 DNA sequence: TGTGCCAGCAGGTGGCAGAACTCCTACGAGCAGTACTTC.

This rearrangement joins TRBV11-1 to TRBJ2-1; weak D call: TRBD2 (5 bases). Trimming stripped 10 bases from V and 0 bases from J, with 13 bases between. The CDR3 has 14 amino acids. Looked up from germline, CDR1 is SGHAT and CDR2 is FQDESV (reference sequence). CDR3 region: CATRRESSYNEQFF. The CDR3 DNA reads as TGTGCCACCCGAAGGGAGAGCTCCTACAATGAGCAGTTCTTC.

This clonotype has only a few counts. This CDR3 reads CASSLATGTGGHNEQFF. DNA of the CDR3: TGTGCCAGCAGCTTGGCCACCGGGACAGGGGGGCACAATGAGCAGTTCTTC. This chain joins TRBV5-5 and TRBJ2-1; 11 bases agree with TRBD1. This CDR3 contains 17 residues. The J segment lost 5 bases and the V segment lost 0 bases, leaving 7 bases of the junction unmatched. CDR1 is SGHKS, CDR2 YYEKEE, per germline (reference sequence).

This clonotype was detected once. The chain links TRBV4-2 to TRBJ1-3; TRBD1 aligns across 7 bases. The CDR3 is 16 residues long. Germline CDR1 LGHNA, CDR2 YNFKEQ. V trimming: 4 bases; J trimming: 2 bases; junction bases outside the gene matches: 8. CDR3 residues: CASSRDRVGAGNTIYF. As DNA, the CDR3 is TGTGCCAGCAGCCGCGACAGGGTCGGTGCTGGAAACACCATATATTTT.

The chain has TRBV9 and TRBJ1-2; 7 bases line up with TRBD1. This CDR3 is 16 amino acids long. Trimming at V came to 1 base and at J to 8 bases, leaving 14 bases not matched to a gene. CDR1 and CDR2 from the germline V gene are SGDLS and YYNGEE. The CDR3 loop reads CASSVRPSGGTGGYTF. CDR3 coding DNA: TGTGCCAGCAGCGTAAGGCCCTCAGGGGGAACGGGCGGCTACACCTTC.

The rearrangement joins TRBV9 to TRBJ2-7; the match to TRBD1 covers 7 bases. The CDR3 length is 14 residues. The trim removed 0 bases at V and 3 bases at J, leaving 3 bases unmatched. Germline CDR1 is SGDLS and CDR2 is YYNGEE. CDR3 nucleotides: TGTGCCAGCAGCGTAGACCACAGGGGCTACGAGCAGTACTTC. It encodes CASSVDHRGYEQYF.

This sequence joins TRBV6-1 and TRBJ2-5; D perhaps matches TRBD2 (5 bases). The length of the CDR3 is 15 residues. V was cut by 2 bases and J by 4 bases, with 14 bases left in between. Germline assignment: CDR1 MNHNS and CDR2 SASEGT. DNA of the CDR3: TGTGCCAGCAGTGAACTAGAGGGTGCGAGAGAGACCCAGTACTTC. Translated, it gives CASSELEGARETQYF.

The CDR3 nucleotides read TGCGCCAGCAGCTTGGGGAGCACGAACACCGGGGAGCTGTTTTTT. The encoded protein is CASSLGSTNTGELFF. This chain links TRBV5-1 with TRBJ2-2; D is uncertain. The CDR3 totals 15 residues. The germline V and J ends were trimmed by 0 bases and 0 bases, with 6 bases remaining between them. CDR1 is SGHRS and CDR2 is YFSETQ in the germline V gene. Variable domain in full (rest from reference TRBV5-1 and TRBJ2-2): KAGVTQTPRYLIKTRGQQVTLSCSPISGHRSVSWYQQTPGQGLQFLFEYFSETQRNKGNFPGRFSGRQFSNSRSEMNVSTLELGDSALYLCASSLGSTNTGELFFGEGSRLTVL.